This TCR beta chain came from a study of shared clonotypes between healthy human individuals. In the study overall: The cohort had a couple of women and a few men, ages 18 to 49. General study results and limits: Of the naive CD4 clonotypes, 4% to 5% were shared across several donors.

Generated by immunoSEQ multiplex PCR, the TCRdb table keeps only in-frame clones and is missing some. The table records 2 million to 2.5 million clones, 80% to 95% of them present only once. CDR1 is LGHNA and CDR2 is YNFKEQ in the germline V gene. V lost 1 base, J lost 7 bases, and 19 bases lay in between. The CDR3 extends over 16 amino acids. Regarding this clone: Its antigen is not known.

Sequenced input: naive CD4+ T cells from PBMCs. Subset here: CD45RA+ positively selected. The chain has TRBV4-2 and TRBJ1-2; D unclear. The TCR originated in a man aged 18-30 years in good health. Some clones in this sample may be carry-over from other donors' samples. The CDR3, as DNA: TGTGCCAGCAGCCAAGTAAGGACGGACTCCCTGCTTGGCTACACCTTC. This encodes CASSQVRTDSLLGYTF.